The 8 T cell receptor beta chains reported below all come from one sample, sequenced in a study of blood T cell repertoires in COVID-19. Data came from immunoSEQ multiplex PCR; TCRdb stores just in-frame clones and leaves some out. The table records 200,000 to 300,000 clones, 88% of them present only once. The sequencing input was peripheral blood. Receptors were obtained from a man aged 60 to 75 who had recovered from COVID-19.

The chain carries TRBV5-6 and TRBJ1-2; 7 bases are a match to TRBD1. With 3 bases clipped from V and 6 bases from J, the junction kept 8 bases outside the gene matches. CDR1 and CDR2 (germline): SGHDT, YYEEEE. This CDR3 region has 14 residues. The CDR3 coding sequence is TGTGCCAGCAGCTCCACAGGGGCAACGGATGGCTACACCTTC. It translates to CASSSTGATDGYTF.

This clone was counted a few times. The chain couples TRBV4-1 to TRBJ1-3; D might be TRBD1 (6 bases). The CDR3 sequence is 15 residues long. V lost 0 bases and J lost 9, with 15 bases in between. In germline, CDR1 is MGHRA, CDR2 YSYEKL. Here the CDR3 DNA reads TGCGCCAGCAGCCAAGATAGAACAGGGAAGGTCACCATATATTTT. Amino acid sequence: CASSQDRTGKVTIYF.

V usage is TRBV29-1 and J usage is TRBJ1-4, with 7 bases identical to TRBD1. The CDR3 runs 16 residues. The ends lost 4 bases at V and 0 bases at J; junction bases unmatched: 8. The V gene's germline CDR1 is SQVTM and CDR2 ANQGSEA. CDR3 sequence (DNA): TGCAGCGTTGTGGGGCTCGGGACAGCAACTAATGAAAAACTGTTTTTT. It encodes CSVVGLGTATNEKLFF.

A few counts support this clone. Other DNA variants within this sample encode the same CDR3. The CDR3 coding sequence is TGTGCCAGCTCACCACCGGAGGTTGGCTACACCTTC. This translates into CASSPPEVGYTF. The rearrangement joins TRBV18 to TRBJ1-2, with D unclear. This CDR3 contains 12 residues. Germline CDR1 and CDR2: KGHSH and LQKENI. Deletions cut 0 bases from V and 7 bases from J, with 6 bases between.

The CDR3 sequence is CASGTTGQIYGYTF. CDR3 DNA: TGTGCCAGCGGGACCACGGGACAGATCTATGGCTACACCTTC. The chain couples TRBV9 to TRBJ1-2, with TRBD1 identical over 7 bases. V lost 7 bases and J lost 4; bases outside the gene matches: 10. In germline, CDR1 is SGDLS, CDR2 YYNGEE. CDR3 length: 14 residues.

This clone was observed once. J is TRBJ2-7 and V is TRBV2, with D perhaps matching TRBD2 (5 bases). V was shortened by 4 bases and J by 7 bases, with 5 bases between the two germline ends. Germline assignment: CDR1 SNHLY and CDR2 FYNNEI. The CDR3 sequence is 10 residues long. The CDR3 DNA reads TGTGCCAGCAGTGGGAGGGAGCAGTACTTC. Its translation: CASSGREQYF. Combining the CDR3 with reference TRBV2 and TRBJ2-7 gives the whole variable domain EPEVTQTPSHQVTQMGQEVILRCVPISNHLYFYWYRQILGQKVEFLVSFYNNEISEKSEIFDDQFSVERPDGSNFTLKIRSTKLEDSAMYFCASSGREQYFGPGTRLTVT.

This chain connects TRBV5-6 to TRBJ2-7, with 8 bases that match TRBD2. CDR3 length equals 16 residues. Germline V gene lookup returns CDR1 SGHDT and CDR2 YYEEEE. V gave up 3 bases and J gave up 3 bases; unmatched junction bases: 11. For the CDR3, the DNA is TGTGCCAGCAGCTCATCCCGGGGGGGCCCAATCTACGAGCAGTACTTC. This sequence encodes CASSSSRGGPIYEQYF.

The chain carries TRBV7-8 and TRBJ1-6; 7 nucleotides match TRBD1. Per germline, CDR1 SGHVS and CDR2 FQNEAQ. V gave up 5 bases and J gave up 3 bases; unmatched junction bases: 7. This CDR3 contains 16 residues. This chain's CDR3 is CASSHRDSLYNSPLHF. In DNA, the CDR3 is TGTGCCAGCAGCCACCGGGACAGCCTCTATAATTCACCCCTCCACTTT.